This T cell receptor beta chain was recovered during a study of a mutant IDH1 vaccine in newly diagnosed glioma. Study-level background: Patients got radiotherapy, temozolomide, or both beforehand, and most got both. Study outcomes and limitations: The authors found pseudoprogression apparently unrelated to changes in top peripheral T cell clonotypes.

Using immunoSEQ multiplex PCR, the repertoire was profiled, and TCRdb retains in-frame clones only, with some absent. The sample holds tens of thousands of clones, 83% seen once. Notes on this clone: Antigen: not known.

Trimming took 7 bases from V and 4 from J, leaving 11 bases between them. Germline V CDR1 and CDR2: SGHTA, FQGNSA. CDR3 length equals 13 residues. The time point here: baseline, week 1 (first vaccination visit). Treatment defined: pre-vaccination baseline after standard-of-care therapy. This clonotype was obtained from a woman younger than 30 with glioma. Some clones in this sample may be carry-over from other donors' samples. The chain combines TRBV7-2 with TRBJ1-5, with D unresolved. The sample was peripheral blood mononuclear cells (PBMCs), taken from a glioma patient treated with radiotherapy, temozolomide or both. In DNA, the CDR3 is TGTGCCAGCACGGAATTTCGGAATCAGCCCCAGCATTTT. Translation gives CASTEFRNQPQHF.